This TCR beta chain stems from a study of blood T cells in healthy people across ages. Findings and caveats of the study: Long-lived and aged donors differed, with more naive CD4+ cells and higher diversity in the long-lived. With donor CMV status unknown, expanded clonotype changes were possibly confounded.

Then a second PCR, running roughly 6 to 12 cycles, was carried out with a sample-barcoded 5' primer and a J-beta primer mix. Template switching added a 12-random-nucleotide identifier to every cDNA molecule. TCRdb reanalysed the 5' RACE reads using MiXCR and keeps one entry per CDR3 protein. The profile covers 1.6 million or so distinct CDR3 sequences, with about 35% appearing a single time and about 10% taken by the ten largest. V was clipped by 0 bases and J by 6 bases; unmatched bases: 8. From germline, CDR1 is KGHSH and CDR2 LQKENI. CDR3 length equals 16 residues. This clonotype was counted a few times. The antigen remains undetermined. Every donor contributed 8 to 10 milliliters of peripheral blood by blood draw.

The source of this sequence is a woman under 40 in good health. The chain links TRBV18 to TRBJ2-1, with 7 positions matching TRBD1. Sequenced: blood. The CDR3 region is CASSPPQGRFFNEQFF. The CDR3 DNA sequence: TGTGCCAGCTCACCACCACAGGGGAGATTTTTCAATGAGCAGTTCTTC. Filled out from reference TRBV18 and TRBJ2-1, the complete variable domain reads NAGVMQNPRHLVRRRGQEARLRCSPMKGHSHVYWYRQLPEEGLKFMVYLQKENIIDESGMPKERFSAEFPKEGPSILRIQQVVRGDSAAYFCASSPPQGRFFNEQFFGPGTRLTVL.